This T cell receptor (beta chain) was observed in a study of shared clonotypes between healthy human individuals. Study as a whole: Donors had three CD4 naive, three CD4 memory, two CD8 naive and one CD8 memory plate apiece.

Findings of the study overall: Memory subsets generally showed lower estimated richness than naive subsets.

The CDR3 totals 17 residues. CDR1 is SGHVS, CDR2 FNYEAQ, per germline. Between the trimmed V and J ends, which lost 1 base and 0 bases, there was a span of 12 bases. Investigators spread the genomic DNA of each subset evenly over several immunoSEQ plates. The table came from immunoSEQ multiplex PCR; TCRdb's copy has only in-frame clones and leaves some out. Among 950,000 to 1,300,000 clones listed, about three quarters were seen once. A CD45RA+ naive subset and a CD45RA-negative memory subset were split from CD4+ cells. Worth noting for this clone: Antigen unknown.

Sequenced: memory CD4+ T cells sorted from blood. Subset defined: CD45RA-negative fraction. The chain is built from TRBV7-6 and TRBJ1-4; D unclear. This receptor was obtained from a man younger than 30 in good health. CDR3 sequence (DNA): TGTGCCAGCAGCTTAGGACGACGGAGAGCAACTAATGAAAAACTGTTTTTT. Its protein is CASSLGRRRATNEKLFF.